The sequence of this T cell receptor (beta chain) was determined in a study of blood T cell repertoires in COVID-19. Trimming left V 8 bases short and J 2 bases short, with 14 bases between. Germline V gene sequence: CDR1 MRHNA, CDR2 SNTAGT. This CDR3 comprises 14 residues. Clones were sequenced by immunoSEQ multiplex PCR, and TCRdb holds only the in-frame ones, with some missing. The repertoire holds fewer than 250,000 clones, with approximately 90% as singletons. The origin of this receptor is a man aged 55 to 69 with COVID-19, enrolled during active disease. This chain connects TRBV6-4 to TRBJ2-3; D not certain. The sequencing input was peripheral blood. CDR3 nucleotide sequence: TGTGCCAGCTCCCCTCTGGCCTCCACAGATACGCAGTATTTT. It codes for CASSPLASTDTQYF.